These 32 T cell receptor beta chains were sequenced from one sample in a study of CD8 T cells in ankylosing spondylitis. TCRdb used MiXCR to reprocess the 5' RACE reads, holding one entry per CDR3 protein. Among around 300,000 distinct CDR3 sequences listed, roughly 14% were seen once. The sample was blood, either unsorted or a sorted T cell fraction (not recorded which). The source is a male donor with ankylosing spondylitis or in good health (not recorded which).

This clonotype came up a few times. The chain uses TRBV7-8 and TRBJ1-2, with a possible D match to TRBD1 (5 bases). The germline V gene has CDR1 SGHVS and CDR2 FQNEAQ. This CDR3 spans 15 amino acids. Trimming pared 4 bases from V and 5 bases from J, leaving 17 bases between. CDR3 DNA: TGTGCCAGCAGCTATTATCCGTCCGGGACTTATGGCTACACCTTC. This codes for CASSYYPSGTYGYTF.

The chain uses TRBV7-8 and TRBJ2-1; D is possibly TRBD2 (5 bases). Germline CDR1 is SGHVS and CDR2 is FQNEAQ. This CDR3 spans 14 amino acids. The ends were cut back, 0 bases at V and 9 bases at J, with 12 bases in the middle. CDR3: CASSLAVGGFEQFF. The CDR3 DNA is TGTGCCAGCAGCTTAGCTGTGGGCGGGTTTGAGCAGTTCTTC.

The J gene is TRBJ2-7, the V gene TRBV4-1; 12 bases are shared with TRBD2. With 1 base clipped from V and 7 bases from J, the junction kept 5 bases outside the gene matches. This CDR3 has 15 amino acids. Germline CDR1 is MGHRA and CDR2 is YSYEKL. The CDR3 DNA follows: TGCGCCAGCAGCCAAGCTAGCGGGAGGGCGAGTGAGCAGTACTTC. It specifies CASSQASGRASEQYF.

Only a few counts were recorded for this clonotype. The chain employs TRBV11-2 and TRBJ2-5, with TRBD1 matching over 9 bases. Trimming at V came to 6 bases and at J to 1 base, leaving 6 bases not matched to a gene. The CDR3 covers 15 residues. Germline assignment: CDR1 SGHAT and CDR2 FQNNGV. CDR3 sequence: CASSSDRGFQETQYF. CDR3 DNA: TGTGCCAGCAGTTCAGACAGGGGGTTCCAAGAGACCCAGTACTTC. Full variable domain (rest looked up from reference TRBV11-2 and TRBJ2-5): EAGVAQSPRYKIIEKRQSVAFWCNPISGHATLYWYQQILGQGPKLLIQFQNNGVVDDSQLPKDRFSAERLKGVDSTLKIQPAKLEDSAVYLCASSSDRGFQETQYFGPGTRLLVL.

The chain couples TRBV10-2 to TRBJ2-7, with 7 bases that match TRBD2. This CDR3 contains 17 residues. Per germline, CDR1 WSHSY and CDR2 SAAADI. The junction had 9 bases not matched to a gene; V was cut back by 0 bases and J by 1 base. Here the CDR3 DNA reads TGCGCCAGCAGTGAGTCAGGCCTAGCGGCCAGATCCTACGAGCAGTACTTC. As protein: CASSESGLAARSYEQYF.

This clonotype was detected only a few times. The chain links TRBV5-6 to TRBJ1-1; tentative D call: TRBD1 (5 bases). Germline V CDR1 and CDR2: SGHDT, YYEEEE. Trimming pared 4 bases from V and 2 bases from J, leaving 15 bases between. The length of the CDR3 is 15 residues. This CDR3 reads CASSLEKGVNTEAFF. The CDR3 coding sequence is TGTGCCAGCAGCCTGGAGAAAGGGGTTAACACTGAAGCTTTCTTT.

The table lists this clonotype with a few counts. The chain links TRBV2 to TRBJ2-1; TRBD2 agrees at 8 bases. Germline V gene lookup returns CDR1 SNHLY and CDR2 FYNNEI. The CDR3 is 14 amino acids. V shed 10 bases and J 4 bases; nucleotides not matched to a gene: 9. As DNA, the CDR3 is TGTGCCACCCGCCCCAGCGGGGGATACAATGAGCAGTTCTTC. Its protein is CATRPSGGYNEQFF.

This clonotype was seen only a few times. The gene calls are TRBV5-1 and TRBJ2-1, with 13 nucleotides matching TRBD2. The CDR3 has 15 amino acids. The V segment lost 0 bases and the J segment 10 bases; nucleotides outside the gene matches: 4. CDR1 and CDR2 (germline): SGHRS, YFSETQ. The CDR3 reads CASSLEGTSGTEQFF. DNA for the CDR3: TGCGCCAGCAGCTTGGAGGGGACTAGCGGGACCGAGCAGTTCTTC.

A few counts support this clonotype. The rearrangement joins TRBV7-9 to TRBJ2-1; D unclear. V was trimmed by 2 bases and J by 6 bases, leaving 8 bases between them. Germline values: CDR1 SEHNR, CDR2 FQNEAQ (reference sequence). This CDR3 comprises 13 residues. The CDR3 loop is CASSLYPVNEQFF. As DNA, the CDR3 is TGTGCCAGCAGCTTATACCCAGTCAATGAGCAGTTCTTC.

This clonotype was counted between two and nine times. The chain is built from TRBV2 and TRBJ2-5; D gene ambiguous. This CDR3 spans 14 amino acids. Deletions cut 5 bases from V and 1 base from J, with 11 bases between. The germline V gene encodes CDR1 SNHLY and CDR2 FYNNEI. The CDR3 DNA reads as TGTGCCAGCAGTCTGACCCCCCTCCAAGAGACCCAGTACTTC. Translating it yields CASSLTPLQETQYF.

The chain has TRBV6-2 or TRBV6-3 and TRBJ1-5; TRBD1 matches at 11 bases. Germline V gene sequence: CDR1 MNHEY, CDR2 SVGEGT. This CDR3 has 15 residues. With V trimmed by 5 bases and J by 6 bases, 6 bases remained unmatched. CDR3 loop: CASSRTGGQGQPQHF. As DNA, the CDR3 is TGTGCCAGCAGTCGGACAGGGGGCCAGGGTCAGCCCCAGCATTTT.

V usage is TRBV2 and J usage is TRBJ2-1; 7 bases fit TRBD1. V lost 11 bases, J lost 0 bases, and 7 bases stayed unmatched. This CDR3 has 14 amino acids. Germline CDR1 reads SNHLY; CDR2 reads FYNNEI. The DNA of the CDR3 is TGTGCCGGCGGACAGGACATCTCCTACAATGAGCAGTTCTTC. This translates into CAGGQDISYNEQFF.

The chain recombines TRBV12-5 with TRBJ2-1, with D unresolved. The germline CDR1 and CDR2 sequences are LGHNT and FRNRAP. The CDR3 is made up of 14 amino acids. V was clipped by 0 bases and J by 5 bases, with 8 bases between them. The CDR3 nucleotides are TGTGCTAGTGGTTTGGTACTGTCGGACAATGAGCAGTTCTTC. Protein: CASGLVLSDNEQFF.

The chain carries TRBV5-1 and TRBJ2-3; the D is unclear. The CDR3 is 12 residues long. Trimming left V 2 bases short and J 6 bases short, with 7 bases between. CDR1 is SGHRS and CDR2 is YFSETQ in the germline V gene. This CDR3 is CASSLYSDTQYF. CDR3 coding DNA: TGCGCCAGCAGCTTATACTCCGATACGCAGTATTTT.

The gene calls are TRBV14 and TRBJ2-1; the D is unclear. CDR3 length: 12 amino acids. V was pared by 0 bases and J by 8 bases, with 5 bases between. Germline CDR1 and CDR2: SGHDN and FVKESK. The CDR3 DNA reads TGTGCCAGCAGCCAAGAATCCGATGAGCAGTTCTTC. Translating it yields CASSQESDEQFF.

The rearrangement links TRBV7-8 to TRBJ1-5, with unresolved D. Germline V lookup: CDR1 SGHVS, CDR2 FQNEAQ. The CDR3 contains 13 residues. Trimming took off 6 bases at V and 6 bases at J, with 12 bases between the two ends. The CDR3 sequence: CASRPFEGQPQHF. The CDR3 nucleotides read TGTGCCAGCAGGCCTTTTGAGGGTCAGCCCCAGCATTTT.

This clonotype was seen a few times. The chain combines TRBV29-1 with TRBJ1-2, with D perhaps matching TRBD1 (5 bases). Germline CDR1 and CDR2: SQVTM and ANQGSEA. The V gene lost 4 bases and the J gene lost 0 bases, with 18 bases spanning the gap. The CDR3 is 16 amino acids. The CDR3 spells CSVGSQPTQANYGYTF. For the CDR3, the DNA is TGCAGCGTTGGAAGTCAACCAACACAGGCTAACTATGGCTACACCTTC.

In DNA, the CDR3 is TGTGCCAGCTCCCCGGGACTAGCGGTCTCCAATGAGCAGTTCTTC. Translated, it gives CASSPGLAVSNEQFF. This sequence joins TRBV18 and TRBJ2-1, with 11 positions matching TRBD2. Germline CDR1 is KGHSH and CDR2 is LQKENI. The CDR3 covers 15 residues. The V segment lost 6 bases and the J segment 6 bases; nucleotides outside the gene matches: 7.

The V call is TRBV5-1, the J call TRBJ2-3; D might be TRBD2 (7 bases). The CDR3 consists of 15 residues. The V gene's germline CDR1 is SGHRS and CDR2 YFSETQ. V lost 5 bases to trimming and J lost 2 bases, with 15 bases between them. The CDR3 DNA follows: TGCGCCAGCAGGAGGGGGGGGCCCGACACAGATACGCAGTATTTT. This encodes CASRRGGPDTDTQYF.

This clonotype appeared a few times. The chain is built from TRBV4-2 and TRBJ2-7; TRBD2 matches at 8 bases. The trim removed 5 bases at V and 7 bases at J, leaving 25 bases unmatched. The germline V gene encodes CDR1 LGHNA and CDR2 YNFKEQ. The CDR3 length is 19 residues. CDR3 sequence (DNA): TGTGCCAGCAGCGTACAAGAAGGCCGGGGAGGTAGCGGGACCTTTGAGCAGTACTTC. Protein product: CASSVQEGRGGSGTFEQYF.

This clonotype came up a few times. The chain couples TRBV7-8 to TRBJ1-5; no definite D call. This CDR3 is 13 amino acids long. The V and J ends lost 3 bases and 7 bases respectively, with 10 bases between them. Germline CDR1 SGHVS, CDR2 FQNEAQ. The CDR3 spells CASSFRHDQPQHF. CDR3 nucleotide sequence: TGTGCCAGCAGCTTCAGACATGACCAGCCCCAGCATTTT.

The gene calls are TRBV2 and TRBJ2-2; D gene uncertain. The V end was cut by 6 bases, the J end by 4 bases, with 9 bases between. From germline, CDR1 is SNHLY and CDR2 FYNNEI. The CDR3 consists of 13 residues. In DNA form, the CDR3 reads TGTGCCAGCAGGGGTGGTAGCACCGGGGAGCTGTTTTTT. This sequence encodes CASRGGSTGELFF. Based on the CDR3 plus reference TRBV2 and TRBJ2-2, the full variable domain is EPEVTQTPSHQVTQMGQEVILRCVPISNHLYFYWYRQILGQKVEFLVSFYNNEISEKSEIFDDQFSVERPDGSNFTLKIRSTKLEDSAMYFCASRGGSTGELFFGEGSRLTVL.

The sample holds many counts of this clonotype. The V gene is TRBV12-3 or TRBV12-4, the J gene TRBJ2-5; no firm D call. The V end lost 5 bases, the J end lost 4 bases, and 8 bases lay between the germline ends. This CDR3 has 12 amino acids. The CDR3 DNA reads TGTGCCAGCAGTATCAGCTCAGAGACCCAGTACTTC. This codes for CASSISSETQYF.

The chain is built from TRBV7-9 and TRBJ2-1; D call uncertain. V lost 4 bases to trimming and J lost 10 bases, with 17 bases between them. The V gene's germline CDR1 is SEHNR and CDR2 FQNEAQ (reference sequence). The CDR3 consists of 14 residues. The CDR3 loop is CASSYTKGVFEQFF. CDR3 in DNA: TGTGCCAGCAGCTACACCAAAGGAGTATTCGAGCAGTTCTTC.

Only a few counts were recorded for this clonotype. The chain joins TRBV7-9 to TRBJ1-1, with D possibly being TRBD1 (6 bases). The V end was cut by 8 bases, the J end by 1 base, with 23 bases between. The CDR3 is 17 residues long. Germline V gene sequence: CDR1 SEHNR, CDR2 FQNEAQ (reference sequence). CDR3 bases: TGTGCCAGCCATTACCCCAAGGGGGGAACCGGGAACACTGAAGCTTTCTTT. This encodes CASHYPKGGTGNTEAFF. The whole variable domain, filled in from reference TRBV7-9 and TRBJ1-1, reads DTGVSQNPRHKITKRGQNVTFRCDPISEHNRLYWYRQTLGQGPEFLTYFQNEAQLEKSRLLSDRFSAERPKGSFSTLEIQRTEQGDSAMYLCASHYPKGGTGNTEAFFGQGTRLTVV.

The chain couples TRBV3-1 to TRBJ1-4; D ambiguous. The CDR3 runs to 12 residues. Germline V CDR1 and CDR2: LGHDT, YNNKEL (reference sequence). Trimming took off 3 bases at V and 8 bases at J, with 7 bases between the two ends. CDR3 protein: CASSQLAEKLFF. In DNA form, the CDR3 reads TGTGCCAGCAGCCAGTTGGCCGAAAAACTGTTTTTT.

This clonotype was detected only a few times. The chain employs TRBV7-2 and TRBJ1-5; D uncertain. Germline assignment: CDR1 SGHTA and CDR2 FQGNSA. Trimming took off 0 bases at V and 5 bases at J, with 5 bases between the two ends. This CDR3 has 13 amino acids. The DNA for the CDR3 is TGTGCCAGCAGCTTAGCTCCCTATCAGCCCCAGCATTTT. Translated, it gives CASSLAPYQPQHF.

The chain has TRBV11-2 and TRBJ2-3, with 8 bases lining up with TRBD2. The V segment lost 5 bases and the J segment 4 bases; nucleotides outside the gene matches: 11. CDR3 length: 16 residues. Germline CDR1 is SGHAT and CDR2 is FQNNGV. CDR3 protein: CASSPAGAVQADTQYF. The CDR3, as DNA: TGTGCCAGCAGCCCAGCGGGAGCGGTTCAAGCAGATACGCAGTATTTT.

With regard to this clonotype: A much larger clone sits a single nucleotide away, making a read error possible. This sequence joins TRBV13 and TRBJ2-3; TRBD2 might be the D (6 bases). Germline CDR1 is PRHDT and CDR2 is FYEKMQ (reference sequence). There are 19 residues in the CDR3. The CDR3: CAISLRAPQRGSRTDTQYF. In DNA, the CDR3 is TGTGCCATCAGCCTAAGGGCCCCCCAACGGGGGTCACGCACAGATACGCAGTATTTT.

V usage is TRBV12-3 or TRBV12-4 and J usage is TRBJ2-7, with 7 bases identical to TRBD1. CDR3 length: 13 amino acids. The trim removed 5 bases at V and 9 bases at J, leaving 10 bases unmatched. CDR3 in amino acids: CASSRDSRMGQYF. CDR3 nucleotide sequence: TGTGCCAGCAGTAGGGACAGCCGAATGGGGCAGTACTTC.

This clonotype was counted many times. This sequence joins TRBV11-2 and TRBJ1-1; D ambiguous. With 4 bases removed from V and 1 base from J, the gap between germline ends came to 7 bases. CDR3 length equals 13 residues. The germline gives CDR1 SGHAT, CDR2 FQNNGV. The CDR3 bases are TGTGCCAGCAGCTCACCAAGGAACACTGAAGCTTTCTTT. Translating gives CASSSPRNTEAFF.

This clonotype occurred a few times. The V and J genes are TRBV5-1 and TRBJ1-3, with 7 bases identical to TRBD1. CDR1 is SGHRS and CDR2 is YFSETQ in the germline V gene. This CDR3 has 15 residues. After removal of 3 bases from V and 2 bases from J, the junction contained 5 bases not matched to a gene. The CDR3 region is CASSSVTGTGNTIYF. The CDR3 DNA follows: TGCGCCAGCAGCTCGGTGACAGGGACTGGAAACACCATATATTTT.